A selection of T cell receptor beta chains follows, all from one sample in a study of neoadjuvant anti-PD-1 for oral cavity cancer. TCRdb's table, derived via immunoSEQ multiplex PCR, lists solely in-frame clones and lacks some. Among about 16,000 clones listed, approximately 64% were seen once. The input for sequencing was PBMCs, taken before nivolumab (anti-PD-1) treatment. The source of these receptors is a person aged 35 to 85 with oral cavity squamous cell carcinoma. Each CDR3 is given with its conserved first and last residue. A D gene is named only where the DNA matches it firmly. Clone size is stated in some rows and not others, as once, few, many or a class when expanded.

j_call	d_call	clone_size	v_call	cdr3_nt	cdr3_aa
TRBJ2-1	TRBD2	-	TRBV19	TGTGCCAGTAGTAGGGGGTTCTCCGGGACTAGCGGCTACAATGAGCAGTTCTTC	CASSRGFSGTSGYNEQFF
TRBJ2-1	TRBD2	-	TRBV10-1	TGCGCCAGCAGTGAACGTCTAGCGGGATACAATGAGCAGTTCTTC	CASSERLAGYNEQFF
TRBJ2-3	-	-	TRBV5-1	TGCGCCAGCAGCTTGTCCGTCTTACAGGGTCTTAAGCCTGATACGCAGTATTTT	CASSLSVLQGLKPDTQYF
TRBJ1-3	-	-	TRBV5-6	TGTGCCAGCAGCTTGCGGGGTTACTCTGGAAACACCATATATTTT	CASSLRGYSGNTIYF
TRBJ2-5	TRBD2	once	TRBV5-1	TGCGCCAGCAGCCCGTCCCCGGGGGGGACAGAGACCCAGTACTTC	CASSPSPGGTETQYF
TRBJ2-2	-	-	TRBV7-2	TGTGCCAGCAGCCCTTACATCGGGGAGCTGTTTTTT	CASSPYIGELFF
TRBJ1-2	-	few	TRBV27	TGTGCCAGCAGTTTCGACGGGCGCTATGGCTACACCTTC	CASSFDGRYGYTF
TRBJ1-1	TRBD1	-	TRBV5-5	TGTGCCAGCAGCTTGACAGGGGCCACTGAAGCTTTCTTT	CASSLTGATEAFF
TRBJ1-2	-	-	TRBV9	TGTGCCAGCAGCGTAGAGAGGGTTGGCTATGGCTACACCTTC	CASSVERVGYGYTF
TRBJ2-7	TRBD1	medium-sized	TRBV6-5	TGTGCCAGCAGCCTCCGGGACAGGGTCAACGAGCAGTACTTC	CASSLRDRVNEQYF
TRBJ2-7	TRBD2	-	TRBV11-3	TGTGCCAGCAGCGGCGGGGGCTCCTACGAGCAGTACTTC	CASSGGGSYEQYF
TRBJ2-2	-	-	TRBV29-1	TGCAGCGTCCACCCTGCGGGACATAACACCGGGGAGCTGTTTTTT	CSVHPAGHNTGELFF
TRBJ2-3	TRBD1	-	TRBV2	TGTGCCAGCAACAGGGGGCAAGATACGCAGTATTTT	CASNRGQDTQYF
TRBJ2-5	TRBD1	-	TRBV10-3	TGTGCCGCCCGGACAGGGCCTGAAGAGACCCAGTACTTC	CAARTGPEETQYF
TRBJ2-2	TRBD1	few	TRBV5-5	TGTGCCAGCAGACTTGGGCAGGGGGCAACCGGGGAGCTGTTTTTT	CASRLGQGATGELFF
TRBJ1-1	-	-	TRBV6-1	TGTGCCAGCAGTGAGGTGACAGCGAACACTGAAGCTTTCTTT	CASSEVTANTEAFF
TRBJ2-1	-	-	TRBV19	TGTGCCAGTAGTGGGGACCGGGACTCCAATGAGCAGTTCTTC	CASSGDRDSNEQFF
TRBJ2-3	TRBD2	few	TRBV7-2	TGTGCCAGCAGCTTAATGGGAGGGATAGATACGCAGTATTTT	CASSLMGGIDTQYF
TRBJ2-2	TRBD2	-	TRBV10-3	TGTGCCTCTGGACTAGCGGGCACCGGGGAGCTGTTTTTT	CASGLAGTGELFF
TRBJ1-5	TRBD1	-	TRBV6-5	TGTGCCAGCAGTGACCAGGGGGCGAGAGAGCCCCAGCATTTT	CASSDQGAREPQHF
TRBJ2-7	TRBD2	-	TRBV27	TGTGCCAGCAGTCCGGGACTATTGAGGCAGTACTTC	CASSPGLLRQYF
TRBJ2-5	-	-	TRBV19	TGTGCCAGTAGTATGGCCAGCTATCCGGAGACCCAGTACTTC	CASSMASYPETQYF
TRBJ2-6	-	few	TRBV19	TGTGCCAGTGAAGTCTCTGGGGCCAACGTCCTGACTTTC	CASEVSGANVLTF
TRBJ2-5	-	-	TRBV30	TGTGCCTGGAGCCCCCATCAAGAGACCCAGTACTTC	CAWSPHQETQYF
TRBJ2-1	-	-	TRBV30	TGTGCCTGGAAGGGACTTCGGGATGAGCAGTTCTTC	CAWKGLRDEQFF
TRBJ2-7	-	few	TRBV2	TGTGCCAGCAGTTCTTCACAGGGAACCTACGAGCAGTACTTC	CASSSSQGTYEQYF
TRBJ1-5	-	-	TRBV19	TGTGCCAGTAGTATAGATACAGTTATCGGCAATCAGCCCCAGCATTTT	CASSIDTVIGNQPQHF
TRBJ2-1	-	-	TRBV2	TGTGCCAGCATGGGAACGAGAGAGGGCGGTGAGCAGTTCTTC	CASMGTREGGEQFF
TRBJ2-7	-	-	TRBV7-2	TGTGCCAGCAGCTTAGCGGGAAGCTACGAGCAGTACTTC	CASSLAGSYEQYF
TRBJ1-5	TRBD1	few	TRBV6-6	TGTGCCAGCATTGACAGGGGCCATAATCAGCCCCAGCATTTT	CASIDRGHNQPQHF
TRBJ2-1	-	-	TRBV2	TGTGCCAGCAGTGAAGGAGTTGGGTGGGCGGAACGAGACAATGAGCAGTTCTTC	CASSEGVGWAERDNEQFF
TRBJ2-7	TRBD2	-	TRBV6-6	TGTGCCAGCAGTTTGCCGGGACTAGCGAGCGAGCAGTACTTC	CASSLPGLASEQYF
TRBJ2-7	-	-	TRBV6-5	TGTGCCAGCAGTTTCCCAGATGGAGAGCAGTACTTC	CASSFPDGEQYF
TRBJ2-3	TRBD2	-	TRBV25-1	TGTGCCAGCATGGCTAGCGGGAGATCCGGTACGCAGTATTTT	CASMASGRSGTQYF
TRBJ1-1	-	few	TRBV4-1	TGCGCCAGCAGCCAAGGAGGTCACACTGAAGCTTTCTTT	CASSQGGHTEAFF
TRBJ2-2	TRBD1	-	TRBV6-1	TGTGCCAGCAGTGAAGGAACGGGACAGGGTACGATCGGGGAGCTGTTTTTT	CASSEGTGQGTIGELFF
TRBJ1-5	TRBD1	-	TRBV15	TGTGCCACCAGCAGGCAGGGGGAGAATCAGCCCCAGCATTTT	CATSRQGENQPQHF
TRBJ2-1	TRBD2	-	TRBV19	TGTGCCAGTAGTATAGACCCACCGGGACTAGCGGGAGGACGTGAGCAGTTCTTC	CASSIDPPGLAGGREQFF
TRBJ2-2	TRBD2	-	TRBV7-3	TGTGCCAGCAGCCGGACTAGCGGGACTGTCGGGGAGCTGTTTTTT	CASSRTSGTVGELFF
TRBJ2-2	-	-	TRBV6-1	TGTGCCAGCAGTCGGGGGGCAAACGCCGGGGAGCTGTTTTTT	CASSRGANAGELFF
TRBJ2-7	-	-	TRBV7-3	TGTGCCAGCAGCTTACTGGAGCGGAACGAGCAGTACTTC	CASSLLERNEQYF
TRBJ1-2	-	-	TRBV20-1	TGCAGTGTCGCCCCAGGGCCTGGCTACACCTTC	CSVAPGPGYTF
TRBJ1-5	TRBD1	large	TRBV7-6	TGTGCCAGCAGCCTCGAAACAGGGGTTGAACAGCCCCAGCATTTT	CASSLETGVEQPQHF
TRBJ2-2	-	-	TRBV9	TGTGCCAGCAGCACCCGAACCTTGGAGGGGGCAGAGCTGTTTTTT	CASSTRTLEGAELFF
TRBJ2-3	-	-	TRBV27	TGTGCCAGCAGACAGGGATCAGATACGCAGTATTTT	CASRQGSDTQYF
TRBJ2-1	-	-	TRBV13	TGTGCCAGCAGCCAAGGCCTGGCCGAGGCCTACAATGAGCAGTTCTTC	CASSQGLAEAYNEQFF
TRBJ2-1	-	-	TRBV2	TGTGCCAGCAGCCTCGGACGGAACAATGAGCAGTTCTTC	CASSLGRNNEQFF
TRBJ2-2	-	-	TRBV5-1	TGCGCCAGCAGCTTGGAAGTCGCGAACACCGGGGAGCTGTTTTTT	CASSLEVANTGELFF
TRBJ2-7	TRBD1	-	TRBV10-3	TGTGCCATCAGTGAGCTGGGACAGGGTCTGGACGAGCAGTACTTC	CAISELGQGLDEQYF
TRBJ2-1	TRBD1	once	TRBV6-5	TGTGCCAGCAGTTACTCGGGACAGGGGGCACGGGAGCAGTTCTTC	CASSYSGQGAREQFF
TRBJ2-3	-	-	TRBV7-3	TGTGCCAGCAGCGCGGAGAATTCAGATACGCAGTATTTT	CASSAENSDTQYF
TRBJ2-3	TRBD1	few	TRBV2	TGTGCCAGCACCTTGGACAGGCCGGAGGATACGCAGTATTTT	CASTLDRPEDTQYF
TRBJ2-3	-	few	TRBV6-1	TGTGCCAGCAGTGACCTTACCACTAGCACAGATACGCAGTATTTT	CASSDLTTSTDTQYF